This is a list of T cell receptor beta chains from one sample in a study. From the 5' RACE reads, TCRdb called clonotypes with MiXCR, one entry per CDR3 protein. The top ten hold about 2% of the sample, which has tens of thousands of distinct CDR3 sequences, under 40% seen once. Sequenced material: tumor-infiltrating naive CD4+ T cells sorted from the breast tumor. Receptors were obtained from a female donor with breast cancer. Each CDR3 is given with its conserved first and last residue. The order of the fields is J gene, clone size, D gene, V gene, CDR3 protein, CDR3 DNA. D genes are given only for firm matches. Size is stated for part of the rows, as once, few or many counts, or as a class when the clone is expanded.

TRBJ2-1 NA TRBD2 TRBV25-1 CASSGSASGDNEQFF TGTGCCAGCAGTGGTTCGGCTAGCGGAGACAATGAGCAGTTCTTC
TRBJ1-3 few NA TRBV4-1 CASSQVDSSGNTIYF TGCGCCAGCAGCCAAGTAGACAGTTCTGGAAACACCATATATTTT
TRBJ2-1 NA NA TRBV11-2 CASSLTTANYNEQFF TGTGCCAGCAGCTTGACCACCGCTAACTACAATGAGCAGTTCTTC
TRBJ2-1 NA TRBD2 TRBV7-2 CASSSTISGLLNEQSF TGTGCCAGCAGCTCAACCATCTCGGGACTACTCAATGAGCAGTCCTTC
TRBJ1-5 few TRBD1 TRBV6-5 CASSSMKMTGGGQPQHF TGTGCCAGCAGTTCGATGAAAATGACAGGGGGGGGTCAGCCCCAGCATTTT
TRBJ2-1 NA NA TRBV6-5 CASGRAPANEQFF TGTGCCAGCGGTAGAGCCCCAGCCAATGAGCAGTTCTTC
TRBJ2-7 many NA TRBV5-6 CASSFGTSSYEQYF TGTGCCAGCAGCTTCGGGACATCCTCCTACGAGCAGTACTTC
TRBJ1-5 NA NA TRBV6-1 CASSDNSNQPQHF TGTGCCAGCAGCGACAATAGCAATCAGCCCCAGCATTTT
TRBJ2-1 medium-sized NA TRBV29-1 CSVDYGTPYNEQFF TGCAGCGTTGATTACGGGACACCCTACAATGAGCAGTTCTTC
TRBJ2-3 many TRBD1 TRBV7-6 CASSLGPAGQGADTQYF TGTGCCAGCAGCTTAGGCCCGGCGGGACAGGGGGCAGATACGCAGTATTTT
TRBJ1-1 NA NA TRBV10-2 CASSKPSSGDTEAFF TGCGCCAGCAGCAAACCTTCTTCAGGGGACACTGAAGCTTTCTTT
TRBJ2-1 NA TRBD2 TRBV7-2 CASSLLAGANEQFF TGTGCCAGCAGCCTCCTAGCGGGAGCTAATGAGCAGTTCTTC
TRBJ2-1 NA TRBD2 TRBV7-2 CASSAGGSAYNEQLF TGTGCCAGTAGCGCCGGCGGGAGCGCTTACAATGAGCAGTTATTC
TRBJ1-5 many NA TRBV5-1 CASSLDFSQPQHF TGCGCCAGCAGCTTGGATTTTAGTCAGCCCCAGCATTTT
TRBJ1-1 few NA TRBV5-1 CASSLVLRNTEAFF TGCGCCAGCAGCTTGGTACTGAGGAACACTGAAGCTTTCTTT
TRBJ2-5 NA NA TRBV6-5 CASSSPGTLTQYF TGTGCCAGCAGCTCCCCCGGGACCCTGACCCAGTACTTC
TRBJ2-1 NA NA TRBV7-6 CASSRDSYNEQFF TGTGCCAGCAGTCGGGACTCTTACAATGAGCAGTTCTTC
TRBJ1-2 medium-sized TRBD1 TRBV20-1 CSADSRGVHGYTF TGCAGTGCCGATTCCAGGGGGGTGCATGGCTACACCTTC
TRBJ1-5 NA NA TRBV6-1 CASSEKYSNQPQHF TGTGCCAGCAGTGAGAAGTACAGCAATCAGCCCCAGCATTTT
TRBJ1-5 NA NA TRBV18 CASSPLRNQLQHF TGTGCCAGCTCACCACTCAGAAATCAGCTCCAGCACTTT
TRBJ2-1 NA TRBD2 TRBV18 CASSPGLASNEQFF TGTGCCAGCTCACCGGGACTAGCGAGCAATGAGCAGTTCTTC
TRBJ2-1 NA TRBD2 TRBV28 CASSLSPSGPYNEQFF TGTGCCAGCAGTTTATCCCCTAGCGGGCCGTACAATGAGCAGTTCTTC
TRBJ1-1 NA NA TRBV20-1 CSARDQRPGRWNTEAFF TGCAGTGCTAGAGATCAAAGGCCAGGGCGTTGGAACACTGAAGCTTTCTTT
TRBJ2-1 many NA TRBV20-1 CSARDTLSYNEQFF TGCAGTGCTAGAGATACACTCTCCTACAATGAGCAGTTCTTC
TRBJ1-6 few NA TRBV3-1 CASSQVGDGSPLHF TGTGCCAGCAGCCAAGTGGGGGACGGTTCACCCCTCCACTTT
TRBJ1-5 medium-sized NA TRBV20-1 CSAREGEDGNQPQHF TGCAGTGCTAGGGAAGGGGAGGACGGCAATCAGCCCCAGCATTTT
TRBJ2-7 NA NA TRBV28 CASSSPGTGSYEQYF TGTGCCAGCAGTTCTCCCGGGACGGGGTCCTACGAGCAGTACTTC
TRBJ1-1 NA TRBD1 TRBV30 CAWTTQGDTEAFF TGTGCCTGGACCACCCAGGGGGACACTGAAGCTTTCTTT
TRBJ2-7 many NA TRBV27 CASSLSGDPRGHYEQYF TGTGCCAGCAGTTTATCGGGAGACCCGAGGGGCCACTACGAGCAGTACTTC
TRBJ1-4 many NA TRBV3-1 CASSLIGQRPEKLFF TGTGCCAGCAGCCTAATTGGACAGCGACCTGAAAAACTGTTTTTT
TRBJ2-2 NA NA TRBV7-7 CASRPDRTGELFF TGTGCTAGCAGGCCTGACAGAACCGGGGAGCTGTTTTTT
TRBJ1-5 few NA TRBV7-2 CASSLVGGNQPQHF TGTGCCAGCAGCTTAGTGGGGGGTAATCAGCCCCAGCATTTT
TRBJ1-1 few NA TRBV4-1 CASSQTVMNTEAFF TGCGCCAGCAGCCAGACAGTTATGAACACTGAAGCTTTCTTT
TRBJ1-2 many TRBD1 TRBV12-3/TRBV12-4 CASSPTGSLSGYTF TGTGCCAGCAGCCCGACAGGGAGCCTCTCTGGCTACACCTTC
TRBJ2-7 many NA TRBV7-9 CASSLQGYEQYF TGTGCCAGCAGCTTACAGGGCTACGAGCAGTACTTC
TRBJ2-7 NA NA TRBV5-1 CASSLDRYGEQYF TGCGCCAGCAGCTTGGACAGGTATGGCGAGCAGTACTTC
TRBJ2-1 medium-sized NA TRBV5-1 CASSAALGADDYNEQFF TGCGCCAGCAGCGCCGCGTTGGGGGCGGACGACTACAATGAGCAGTTCTTC
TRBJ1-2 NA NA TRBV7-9 CASSLGEKASNYGYTF TGTGCCAGCAGCCTAGGGGAAAAGGCGTCCAACTATGGCTACACCTTC